This T cell receptor (beta chain) comes out of a study of read filtering for tumor transcriptome and immune sequencing. Sampling of bone marrow took place during active disease in every patient. This library used roughly 400 ng RNA and molecular barcoded adaptors spanning alpha/delta and beta/gamma chains. TCRdb reprocessed the reads via MiXCR and lists one record per CDR3 protein. The sample lists about 63,000 distinct CDR3 sequences, about 15% occurring once. Turning to this clonotype: A much larger clonotype is one base distant, so this may be a read error.

Per the germline V gene, CDR1 is GTSNPN and CDR2 is SVGIG (reference sequence). V dropped 8 bases and J dropped 2 bases, with 13 bases sitting between them. The CDR3 has 13 amino acids. The sequence came from a donor at least 40 years old with multiple myeloma. The J gene is TRBJ2-1, the V gene TRBV30; D may be TRBD1 (6 bases). The specimen sequenced was a population of CD138-negative cells sorted from bone marrow. The CDR3 region is CAGTRGTYNEQFF. CDR3 DNA sequence: TGTGCCGGGACCAGGGGTACCTACAATGAGCAGTTCTTC.